The 15 T cell receptor beta chains presented below share a single source sample, sequenced in a study of monozygotic twins with cystic fibrosis. TCRdb keeps only in-frame clones here, not all; method: immunoSEQ multiplex PCR. This sample has roughly 25,000 clones, with roughly 97% found just once. Sequenced material: blood. The receptors here all came from a girl aged 2-10 years with cystic fibrosis.

The chain links TRBV28 to TRBJ2-3; possible D gene TRBD2, 5 bases. The CDR3 is 14 amino acids. The germline gives CDR1 MDHEN, CDR2 SYDVKM. The V and J ends lost 7 bases and 1 base respectively, with 12 bases between them. The CDR3 here is CASIPTGGTDTQYF. The CDR3 DNA reads as TGTGCCAGCATTCCGACCGGGGGCACAGATACGCAGTATTTT.

In the case of this clone: At one boundary the junction diverges from the germline segment, which might be a read error. This chain uses TRBV19 with TRBJ2-5, with 8 bases that match TRBD2. Germline-derived CDR1 and CDR2 are LNHDA and SQIVND (reference sequence). The CDR3 runs to 17 residues. CDR3 DNA sequence: TGTGCCAGTAGTATAGGCGGCGGGTCTAAGCGGCTAGCGGGCCTTAACTTC. It specifies CASSIGGGSKRLAGLNF.

This chain connects TRBV18 to TRBJ2-1, with TRBD2 matching over 7 bases. CDR1 is KGHSH, CDR2 LQKENI, per germline. The length of the CDR3 is 16 residues. Trimming cost V 3 bases and J 3 bases; bases outside gene matches: 8. CDR3 loop: CASSPEELAYYNEQFF. CDR3 DNA sequence: TGTGCCAGCTCACCCGAAGAACTAGCGTACTACAATGAGCAGTTCTTC.

The CDR3 DNA reads as TGTGCCAGCAGAGGGGCTAGCGGTCCTGAGCAGTTCTTC. This sequence encodes CASRGASGPEQFF. V usage is TRBV7-9 and J usage is TRBJ2-1; the match to TRBD2 covers 7 bases. The V segment lost 6 bases and the J segment 9 bases; nucleotides outside the gene matches: 8. This CDR3 spans 13 amino acids. Germline assignment: CDR1 SEHNR and CDR2 FQNEAQ (reference sequence). The full variable domain, in which reference TRBV7-9 and TRBJ2-1 provide the parts outside the CDR3, is DTGVSQNPRHKITKRGQNVTFRCDPISEHNRLYWYRQTLGQGPEFLTYFQNEAQLEKSRLLSDRFSAERPKGSFSTLEIQRTEQGDSAMYLCASRGASGPEQFFGPGTRLTVL.

J is TRBJ2-7 and V is TRBV5-1; possible D gene TRBD2, 7 bases. This CDR3 has 15 amino acids. The germline V gene encodes CDR1 SGHRS and CDR2 YFSETQ. V lost 4 bases, J lost 4 bases, and 18 bases lay in between. This CDR3 reads CASSHHGGAGYEQYF. CDR3 nucleotide sequence: TGCGCCAGCAGCCACCATGGGGGGGCAGGGTACGAGCAGTACTTC.

The chain joins TRBV2 to TRBJ1-2; D gene uncertain. The V gene's germline CDR1 is SNHLY and CDR2 FYNNEI. This CDR3 comprises 13 residues. Trimming pared 8 bases from V and 4 bases from J, leaving 14 bases between. The CDR3 loop is CASQDFLRYGYTF. CDR3 sequence (DNA): TGTGCCAGCCAGGACTTTCTGCGCTATGGCTACACCTTC.

V is TRBV30 and J is TRBJ2-1, with D unclear. Germline-derived CDR1 and CDR2 are GTSNPN and SVGIG (reference sequence). The CDR3 consists of 11 residues. V lost 0 bases to trimming and J lost 7 bases, with 4 bases between them. In DNA, the CDR3 is TGTGCCTGGAGTGTAATAAATGAGCAGTTCTTC. Protein: CAWSVINEQFF.

This chain uses TRBV7-9 with TRBJ2-7, with TRBD1 matching 8 bases. V was pared by 5 bases and J by 6 bases, with 15 bases of the junction left unmatched. This CDR3 has 16 amino acids. Germline lookup yields CDR1 SEHNR and CDR2 FQNEAQ (reference sequence). CDR3 amino acids: CASSLSTWTGSGEQYF. As DNA, the CDR3 is TGTGCCAGCAGCCTATCAACCTGGACAGGGAGTGGCGAGCAGTACTTC.

This chain links TRBV29-1 with TRBJ2-7, with TRBD2 matching 10 bases. CDR1 and CDR2 from the germline V gene are SQVTM and ANQGSEA. The CDR3 totals 13 residues. J was trimmed by 5 bases and V by 6 bases; bases with no gene match: 7. DNA for the CDR3: TGCAGCGTAATACTAGCGGGAAGCCACGAGCAGTACTTC. It codes for CSVILAGSHEQYF.

This clone was seen once. The CDR3 DNA is TGTGCCAGCAGCTCGGTCGCAGGGGTAGAGACCCAGTACTTC. This codes for CASSSVAGVETQYF. This rearrangement joins TRBV5-6 to TRBJ2-5; the D gene is possibly TRBD1 (6 bases). The V end was cut by 3 bases, the J end by 4 bases, with 13 bases between. CDR3 size: 14 residues. Germline V gives CDR1 SGHDT, CDR2 YYEEEE.

This chain joins TRBV4-1 and TRBJ1-2; 8 nucleotides line up with TRBD1. CDR1 is MGHRA and CDR2 is YSYEKL in the germline V gene. With V trimmed by 1 base and J by 2 bases, 6 bases remained unmatched. This CDR3 is built from 16 residues. The CDR3, as DNA: TGCGCCAGCAGCCAAGGGCGAGGACAGGGAAACTATGGCTACACCTTC. This sequence encodes CASSQGRGQGNYGYTF.

This chain connects TRBV27 to TRBJ2-7, with 8 bases that match TRBD2. The CDR3 runs 16 residues. After removal of 2 bases from V and 1 base from J, the junction contained 7 bases not matched to a gene. Looked up from germline, CDR1 is MNHEY and CDR2 is SMNVEV (reference sequence). The CDR3 sequence: CASSLLSSGSSYEQYF. The DNA for the CDR3 is TGTGCCAGCAGTTTACTTTCCAGCGGGAGTTCCTACGAGCAGTACTTC.

The gene calls are TRBV28 and TRBJ2-3; D not certain. CDR1 is MDHEN, CDR2 SYDVKM, per germline. The CDR3 spans 14 residues. The ends were cut back, 5 bases at V and 2 bases at J, with 11 bases in the middle. The CDR3 nucleotides read TGTGCCAGCAGTATACCCCCGATCACAGATACGCAGTATTTT. Its protein is CASSIPPITDTQYF.

The rearrangement joins TRBV6-5 to TRBJ1-2; possible D gene TRBD1, 6 bases. Trimming removed 2 bases from V and 4 bases from J, with 11 bases in between. The CDR3 consists of 14 residues. Germline V gene data show CDR1 as MNHEY and CDR2 as SVGAGI. CDR3 region: CASSYRGGPYGYTF. The CDR3 nucleotides read TGTGCCAGCAGTTACCGTGGGGGGCCCTATGGCTACACCTTC.

The chain uses TRBV18 and TRBJ1-1; no clear D gene. The CDR3 extends over 13 amino acids. V lost 4 bases, J lost 1 base, and 7 bases lay in between. Looked up from germline, CDR1 is KGHSH and CDR2 is LQKENI. The CDR3 reads CASSRQTNTEAFF. CDR3 DNA sequence: TGTGCCAGCTCACGCCAGACGAACACTGAAGCTTTCTTT.